Listed below are T cell receptor beta chains from one sample, sequenced in a study of blood T cell repertoires in COVID-19. This table comes from immunoSEQ multiplex PCR, and its TCRdb copy is limited to in-frame clones, with some not included. Seen here are around 150,000 clones, roughly 85% observed once, and the top ten hold roughly 7.8%. The source material was peripheral blood. Receptors originate from a man between 60 and 70 years old with acute or convalescent COVID-19. Each CDR3 is given with its conserved first and last residue. The D gene is left open where the match is weak. A row's size may be missing; if present it is once, few, many or a size class.

v_gene	j_gene	d_gene	abundance	CDR3aa	CDR3nt
TRBV28	TRBJ2-7	TRBD2	NA	CASSQPSGSLSYEQYF	TGTGCCAGCAGCCAACCTAGCGGGAGCCTCTCCTACGAGCAGTACTTC
TRBV15	TRBJ2-7	TRBD2	once	CATSRDRSGGSYEQYF	TGTGCCACCAGCAGAGACCGTAGCGGGGGCTCCTACGAGCAGTACTTC
TRBV27	TRBJ2-7	NA	once	CASSPRLGPPTYEQYF	TGTGCCAGCAGTCCCCGGTTGGGGCCGCCGACCTACGAGCAGTACTTC
TRBV4-1	TRBJ1-4	NA	NA	CASSQGRGVGGLNEKLFF	TGCGCCAGCAGCCAAGGCCGTGGGGTAGGCGGGTTGAATGAAAAACTGTTTTTT
TRBV5-4	TRBJ2-2	TRBD2	NA	CASSSPRGELTGELFF	TGTGCCAGCAGTTCCCCCCGGGGGGAGCTCACCGGGGAGCTGTTTTTT
TRBV3-1/TRBV3-2	TRBJ2-1	TRBD2	NA	CASSQLLAGEMQFF	TGTGCCAGCAGCCAGTTACTAGCGGGAGAAATGCAGTTCTTC
TRBV18	TRBJ2-6	NA	NA	CASSPFGRESGANVLTF	TGTGCCAGCTCACCTTTTGGGCGGGAATCTGGGGCCAACGTCCTGACTTTC
TRBV28	TRBJ2-7	NA	once	CASSSLGADSYEQYF	TGTGCCAGCAGTTCCCTAGGGGCAGACAGCTACGAGCAGTACTTC
TRBV28	TRBJ1-2	TRBD1	NA	CASSSAGGSYGYTF	TGTGCCAGCAGTTCAGCAGGGGGCAGCTATGGCTACACCTTC
TRBV5-1	TRBJ1-2	NA	few	CASSLTVNYGYTF	TGCGCCAGCAGCCTGACAGTTAACTATGGCTACACCTTC
TRBV7-9	TRBJ2-2	TRBD2	NA	CASTGLAGGAGELFF	TGTGCCAGCACCGGACTAGCGGGAGGAGCCGGGGAGCTGTTTTTT
TRBV9	TRBJ1-3	NA	NA	CASSVDRSNVNTIYF	TGTGCCAGCAGCGTAGATAGATCGAATGTAAACACCATATATTTT
TRBV12-3/TRBV12-4	TRBJ1-6	NA	NA	CASSLNSNSPLHF	TGTGCCAGCAGTTTAAACAGTAATTCACCCCTCCACTTT
TRBV27	TRBJ1-5	NA	NA	CASSWGQSNQPQHF	TGTGCCAGCAGTTGGGGGCAGAGCAATCAGCCCCAGCATTTT
TRBV29-1	TRBJ2-2	TRBD2	few	CSVARLASAGELFF	TGCAGCGTTGCCCGACTAGCATCCGCCGGGGAGCTGTTTTTT
TRBV28	TRBJ1-2	NA	NA	CASSSGYGYTF	TGTGCCAGCAGTAGCGGGTATGGCTACACCTTC
TRBV7-9	TRBJ2-7	NA	NA	CASSLVDRRTEQYF	TGTGCCAGCAGCTTAGTGGACAGAAGAACCGAGCAGTACTTC
TRBV15	TRBJ1-5	NA	NA	CATSRGEGGNQPQHF	TGTGCCACCAGCAGAGGGGAGGGAGGCAATCAGCCCCAGCATTTT
TRBV10-3	TRBJ1-2	NA	NA	CAISREATNYGYTF	TGTGCCATCAGCCGAGAGGCCACTAACTATGGCTACACCTTC
TRBV18	TRBJ1-5	TRBD1	NA	CASSNGQGNQPQHF	TGTGCCAGCTCAAACGGACAGGGCAATCAGCCCCAGCATTTT
TRBV6-2/TRBV6-3	TRBJ1-5	NA	NA	CASSPARTGRYSNQPQHF	TGTGCCAGCAGCCCTGCCCGAACAGGACGATATAGCAATCAGCCCCAGCATTTT
TRBV5-1	TRBJ2-1	NA	NA	CASSPVSGYNEQFF	TGCGCCAGCAGCCCCGTGTCCGGGTACAATGAGCAGTTCTTC
TRBV23-1	TRBJ1-5	NA	NA	CASSQYAGESNQPQHF	TGCGCCAGCAGTCAATATGCAGGGGAGAGCAATCAGCCCCAGCATTTT
TRBV30	TRBJ2-7	TRBD2	few	CAWRATSGRVNEQYF	TGTGCCTGGAGGGCGACTAGCGGGAGGGTCAACGAGCAGTACTTC
TRBV4-1	TRBJ2-7	TRBD2	NA	CASSQDIRGLAYEQYF	TGCGCCAGCAGCCAAGATATACGGGGACTAGCTTACGAGCAGTACTTC
TRBV24-1	TRBJ2-2	TRBD2	once	CATSDLSGRDTGELFF	TGTGCCACCAGTGACCTTAGCGGGAGAGACACCGGGGAGCTGTTTTTT
TRBV19	TRBJ2-2	NA	NA	CASTLGGAPYGELFF	TGTGCCAGTACCCTTGGGGGGGCGCCCTACGGGGAGCTGTTTTTT
TRBV28	TRBJ2-5	NA	NA	CASSGGQGTQYF	TGTGCCAGCAGTGGGGGCCAGGGGACCCAGTACTTC
TRBV29-1	TRBJ2-7	NA	NA	CSVEAQGYEQYF	TGCAGCGTTGAGGCTCAGGGGTACGAGCAGTACTTC
TRBV18	TRBJ1-2	NA	few	CASSPGSNYGYTF	TGTGCCAGCTCACCGGGCAGCAACTATGGCTACACCTTC
TRBV19	TRBJ1-2	NA	once	CASSRLPPRVDYGYTF	TGTGCCAGTAGTCGATTACCGCCCCGGGTTGACTATGGCTACACCTTC
TRBV7-3	TRBJ2-1	TRBD1	NA	CASSLRGQGRPKYEQFF	TGTGCCAGCAGCTTAAGAGGACAGGGGAGGCCCAAGTATGAGCAGTTCTTC
TRBV7-2	TRBJ2-5	NA	NA	CASSLGTHQETQYF	TGTGCCAGCAGCCTAGGGACTCACCAAGAGACCCAGTACTTC